This entry describes one T cell receptor (beta chain). The method was immunoSEQ multiplex PCR; TCRdb's version includes in-frame clones alone and lacks a portion of them. The data contain under 500,000 clones, roughly nine tenths of them seen just once; the ten biggest clones take up more than 0.95%. Germline V CDR1 and CDR2: ENHRY, SYGVKD. The CDR3 runs 13 residues. With V trimmed by 4 bases and J by 6 bases, 1 base remained unmatched. This specimen belongs to a study of blood T cell repertoires in COVID-19. Across the whole study: Acute-phase and convalescent COVID-19 samples originated in the United States, Italy and Spain. PBMCs, B-cell-depleted T cells, or T cells provided the cDNA or gDNA that made up the material.

Cohort assignment relied on participant-reported clinical history. Recovered status applied to Cohort 3 donors who had two consecutive negative PCRs. It also applied to those with clearance or with symptom resolution. The V gene is TRBV10-3, the J gene TRBJ2-2, with TRBD2 identical over 8 bases. Material: PBMCs or T cells enriched from blood (not recorded which). This TCR was sampled from a man aged 25 to 40 who had recovered from COVID-19. The CDR3 nucleotides read TGTGCCATCAGTGGGACTAGCCCCGGGGAGCTGTTTTTT. Amino acid sequence: CAISGTSPGELFF.